These T cell receptor beta chains were read from a single sample in a study of beta chain features in type 1 diabetes. Sequenced by immunoSEQ multiplex PCR; TCRdb stores in-frame clones only, minus some. The data hold some 640,000 clones, with around an eighth observed a single time. Source material: naive CD4+ T cells from blood. These receptors were taken from a man younger than 35 with type 1 diabetes. Each CDR3 is given with its conserved first and last residue. Each record gives: V gene, J gene, D gene, clone size, CDR3 protein, CDR3 DNA. The D gene is left open where the match is weak. Only some rows state a clone size, as once, few, many or a class for expanded clones.

>TRBV5-6|TRBJ2-7|NA|NA
CASSLVVRRSHEQYF
TGTGCCAGCAGCTTGGTAGTCAGGAGGTCCCACGAGCAGTACTTC
>TRBV29-1|TRBJ1-1|TRBD1|NA
CSVHRGAMNTEAFF
TGCAGCGTTCACAGGGGAGCCATGAACACTGAAGCTTTCTTT
>TRBV11-2|TRBJ2-5|NA|NA
CASTPGPSQETQYF
TGTGCCAGCACGCCGGGTCCGTCGCAAGAGACCCAGTACTTC
>TRBV29-1|TRBJ1-5|NA|few
CSVLSGFSNQPQHF
TGCAGCGTTCTTTCGGGATTCAGCAATCAGCCCCAGCATTTT
>TRBV10-3|TRBJ2-7|TRBD2|once
CAQGQRENEEQYF
TGTGCCCAAGGACAGCGGGAGAATGAGGAGCAGTACTTC
>TRBV6-6|TRBJ1-5|TRBD1|NA
CASSFDRGLNQPQHF
TGTGCCAGCAGTTTCGACAGGGGTTTGAATCAGCCCCAGCATTTT
>TRBV19|TRBJ2-1|NA|few
CASSINGYNEQFF
TGTGCCAGTAGTATCAACGGGTACAATGAGCAGTTCTTC
>TRBV27|TRBJ2-7|NA|few
CASSLPTGREYF
TGTGCCAGCAGTCTACCAACAGGGAGGGAATACTTC
>TRBV5-4|TRBJ2-5|TRBD1|few
CASAVVGQPGETQYF
TGTGCCAGCGCGGTCGTGGGACAGCCGGGGGAGACCCAGTACTTC
>TRBV7-2|TRBJ2-5|TRBD2|few
CASSFSLAGGKETQYF
TGTGCCAGCAGCTTTTCCCTAGCGGGGGGGAAAGAGACCCAGTACTTC
>TRBV28|TRBJ1-5|TRBD1|NA
CASSWGQPSQEPQHF
TGTGCCAGCAGTTGGGGACAGCCGTCCCAAGAGCCCCAGCATTTT
>TRBV5-1|TRBJ2-5|NA|NA
CASSKIGPGETQYF
TGCGCCAGCTCCAAGATCGGGCCTGGGGAGACCCAGTACTTC
>TRBV5-6|TRBJ1-4|NA|few
CASSLKGGRDEKLFF
TGTGCCAGCAGCTTGAAGGGCGGCAGGGATGAAAAACTGTTTTTT
>TRBV7-6|TRBJ1-4|TRBD1|NA
CASSPGGAYEKLFF
TGTGCCAGCAGCCCAGGGGGCGCATACGAAAAACTGTTTTTT
>TRBV7-2|TRBJ2-2|NA|NA
CASSLAGAGELFF
TGTGCCAGCAGCTTAGCGGGCGCCGGGGAGCTGTTTTTT
>TRBV7-9|TRBJ2-3|NA|few
CASSFPPADTQYF
TGTGCCAGCAGCTTCCCCCCGGCAGATACGCAGTATTTT
>TRBV5-1|TRBJ1-3|NA|few
CASSWDGDSGNTIYF
TGCGCCAGCAGCTGGGACGGCGACTCTGGAAACACCATATATTTT